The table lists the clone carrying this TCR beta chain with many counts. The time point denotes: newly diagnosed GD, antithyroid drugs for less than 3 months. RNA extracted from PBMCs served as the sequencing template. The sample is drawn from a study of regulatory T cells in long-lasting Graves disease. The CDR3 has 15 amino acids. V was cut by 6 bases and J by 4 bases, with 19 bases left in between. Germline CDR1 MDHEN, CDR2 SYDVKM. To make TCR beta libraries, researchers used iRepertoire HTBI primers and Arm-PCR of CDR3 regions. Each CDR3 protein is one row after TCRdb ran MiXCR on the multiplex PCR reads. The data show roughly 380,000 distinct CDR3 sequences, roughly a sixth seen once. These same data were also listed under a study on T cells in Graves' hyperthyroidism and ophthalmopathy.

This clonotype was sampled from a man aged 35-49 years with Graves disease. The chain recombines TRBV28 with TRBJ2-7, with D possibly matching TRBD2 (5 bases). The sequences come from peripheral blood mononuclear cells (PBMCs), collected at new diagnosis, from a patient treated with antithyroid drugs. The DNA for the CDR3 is TGTGCCAGCAGGACTTTAACAGTGAGGACTTACGAGCAGTACTTC. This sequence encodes CASRTLTVRTYEQYF.